What follows describes a single T cell receptor (beta chain). Its antigen is unknown. Per the germline V gene, CDR1 is ENHRY and CDR2 is SYGVKD. Unmatched junction bases numbered 6, after V lost 6 bases and J lost 2 bases. The CDR3 loop spans 16 amino acids. The data were obtained in a study of shared clonotypes between healthy human individuals. Notes on the study in general: How much donors shared clonotypes was expected to be affected by sequencing depth. Generation probabilities of non-shared clonotypes were lower (relative to those shared by all four donors).

For sorted subsets, approximately 200 ng DNA per replicate equaled 30,000 or so T cell genomes. Using immunoSEQ multiplex PCR, the repertoire was profiled, and TCRdb retains in-frame clones only, with some absent. The sample records 400,000 to 600,000 clones, about 96% being singletons. The donors were adults (healthy and HIV-negative) with no recent acute infections or vaccinations. The receptor comes from a woman under 40 in good health. The genes are TRBV10-3 and TRBJ2-2; 10 bases map to TRBD2. The material sequenced was naive CD4+ T cells sorted from blood. The subset was: CD45RA+ positively selected. CDR3 residues: CAIREGLAQNTGELFF. The CDR3 bases are TGTGCCATCAGAGAGGGACTAGCGCAAAACACCGGGGAGCTGTTTTTT.